The clone carrying this T cell receptor beta chain was counted a single time. TCRdb used MiXCR to reprocess the 5' RACE reads, holding one entry per CDR3 protein. The sample holds 420,000 or so distinct CDR3 sequences, around 20% seen once. This CDR3 spans 15 amino acids. Per the germline V gene, CDR1 is SGHRS and CDR2 is YFSETQ. Trimming took off 0 bases at V and 4 bases at J, with 10 bases between the two ends. The record originates from a study of identical twins. The genes are TRBV5-1 and TRBJ1-4, with D uncertain. This clonotype originated in a man aged 45 to 65 in good health. The sample comprised naive T cells sorted from blood. DNA for the CDR3: TGCGCCAGCAGCTTGGCCGCGGGGATTAATGAAAAACTGTTTTTT. Protein product: CASSLAAGINEKLFF.